This entry features one TCR beta chain sequence. What it recognizes is unknown. The PCR ran on 60 Vbeta and 13 Jbeta primers. Profiled with immunoSEQ multiplex PCR; TCRdb holds only in-frame clones, not every one. This table has about 130,000 clones, about 10% appearing once. The data belong to a study of cytomegalovirus exposure and HLA in healthy donors. Whole-study findings and limits: The authors confirmed in vitro that three CMV-associated chains were specific for CMV antigens.

Sequenced input: PBMCs. The TCR sequence derives from a woman aged 40 to 50 in good health and CMV-seropositive.

The CDR3 is CASSHGGAGQPQHF. The CDR3 nucleotides are TGTGCCAGCAGCCACGGGGGGGCTGGTCAGCCCCAGCATTTT. The chain employs TRBV5-4 and TRBJ1-5; possible D gene TRBD1, 6 bases. This CDR3 contains 14 residues. Trimming removed 4 bases from V and 6 bases from J, with 14 bases in between. Per the germline V gene, CDR1 is SGHNT and CDR2 is YYREEE (reference sequence).